The rows below give T cell receptor beta chains drawn from one sample of a study of chemoradiotherapy in HPV16-positive cancers. This table comes from immunoSEQ multiplex PCR, and its TCRdb copy is limited to in-frame clones, with some not included. The sample contains approximately 12,000 clones, roughly 90% of which appear only once. The specimen was collected from a patient who underwent chemoradiotherapy. The receptors originated from a human donor with HPV-associated anogenital cancer. The CDR3 runs from the conserved cysteine through the conserved F or W. A D gene is named only where the DNA matches it firmly. Not every row has a clone size; where given, it reads once, few, many or a size class.

d_gene,j_gene,v_gene,abundance,CDR3nt,CDR3aa
-,TRBJ1-1,TRBV6-4,-,TGTGCCAGCAGTGAGACCCTTCAGGGATCGGCTTTCTTT,CASSETLQGSAFF
-,TRBJ1-5,TRBV28,-,TGTGCCAGCAGTTCTCGCCCTAGGCCCCAGCATTTT,CASSSRPRPQHF
TRBD2,TRBJ2-7,TRBV19,-,TGTGCCAGTAGTACCCTACTAGCGGGGGTGTTCTACGAGCAGTACTTC,CASSTLLAGVFYEQYF
-,TRBJ2-4,TRBV2,-,TGTGCCAGCAGTACCGACTTCACAGGGAGGAGGAACATTCAGTACTTC,CASSTDFTGRRNIQYF
TRBD2,TRBJ2-7,TRBV9,-,TGTGCCAGCAGCGTAGGACTAGCGGGAGGCGAGCAGTACTTC,CASSVGLAGGEQYF
-,TRBJ2-2,TRBV5-8,-,TGTGCCAGCAGCTGGAATAGCGGCTCGTACACCGGGGAGCTGTTTTTT,CASSWNSGSYTGELFF
TRBD1,TRBJ2-1,TRBV5-1,-,TGCGCCAGCAGCTCAACCGGGACAGGGAACTACAATGAGCAGTTCTTC,CASSSTGTGNYNEQFF
-,TRBJ1-6,TRBV6-1,-,TGTGCCAGCACCTGGGGCGGGTCACCCCTCCACTTT,CASTWGGSPLHF
-,TRBJ2-3,TRBV14,-,TGTGCCAGCAGCCAAGGGCGGGGTCGTACAGATACGCAGTATTTT,CASSQGRGRTDTQYF
-,TRBJ1-1,TRBV19,once,TGTGCCAGTAGTCTCCCCCGGGCTGAAGCTTTCTTT,CASSLPRAEAFF
-,TRBJ2-1,TRBV10-3,-,TGTGCCATCAGTGAGGGCAGGGCAGGGCCCAATGAGCAGTTCTTC,CAISEGRAGPNEQFF
-,TRBJ2-2,TRBV7-6,once,TGTGCCAGCAGCTTTATACGGCGGGAGCTGTTTTTT,CASSFIRRELFF
-,TRBJ2-2,TRBV19,few,TGTGCCAGTAGTATGAGGGTGGGAGCCGGGGAGCTGTTTTTT,CASSMRVGAGELFF
-,TRBJ1-2,TRBV6-1,-,TGTGCCAGCAGCCCATCTCCCGGTGTCCTGATTGGCTACACCTTC,CASSPSPGVLIGYTF
TRBD1,TRBJ2-1,TRBV11-2,once,TGTGCCAGCAGCTTAGTACAGGGGGCCTACAATGAGCAGTTCTTC,CASSLVQGAYNEQFF
TRBD2,TRBJ2-5,TRBV7-2,-,TGTGCCAGCAGCTTAAGGTCTAGCGGGGGGCCCAGCGCGACCCAGTACTTC,CASSLRSSGGPSATQYF
-,TRBJ1-1,TRBV29-1,-,TGCAGCGTGAAGGAGCGCACTGAAGCTTTCTTT,CSVKERTEAFF
-,TRBJ1-4,TRBV5-1,-,TGCGCCAGCACCATCACCCCGGACAATGAAAAACTGTTTTTT,CASTITPDNEKLFF
-,TRBJ2-1,TRBV2,-,TGTGCCAGCAGTGGGGGGCAGGGCACGAGTGAATCCTACAATGAGCAGTTCTTC,CASSGGQGTSESYNEQFF
TRBD2,TRBJ2-7,TRBV5-1,-,TGCGCCAGCAGCCCGGCGGGGGGACGGGCCTACGAGCAGTACTTC,CASSPAGGRAYEQYF
TRBD1,TRBJ2-3,TRBV5-1,-,TGCGCCAGCAGCTTGGGGAACAGGGGAAGCACAGATACGCAGTATTTT,CASSLGNRGSTDTQYF
TRBD2,TRBJ2-1,TRBV6-5,-,TGTGCCAGCAGACTCGGACTAGCCGGCGAGCAGTTCTTC,CASRLGLAGEQFF
-,TRBJ1-5,TRBV4-2,-,TGTGCCAGCAGCCAAGAAGGGGGAATGGGTCAGCCCCAGCATTTT,CASSQEGGMGQPQHF
-,TRBJ2-3,TRBV7-6,once,TGTGCCAGCAGTTATCCTAGCACAGATACGCAGTATTTT,CASSYPSTDTQYF
TRBD2,TRBJ2-3,TRBV9,-,TGTGCCAGCAGCGATACCGGGACTAGCGGGCGCACAGATACGCAGTATTTT,CASSDTGTSGRTDTQYF
-,TRBJ1-5,TRBV15,few,TGTGCCACCAGCAGAGCCGCGACAGGAAATAGCAATCAGCCCCAGCATTTT,CATSRAATGNSNQPQHF
-,TRBJ1-1,TRBV6-1,-,TGTGCCAGCAGGCAGGCAAACTCTCAAGAAGCTTTCTTT,CASRQANSQEAFF
TRBD1,TRBJ1-1,TRBV7-8,-,TGTGCCAGCAGCTTATGGCGACAGGGGGAGTATACTAGGAACACTGAAGCTTTCTTT,CASSLWRQGEYTRNTEAFF
-,TRBJ1-1,TRBV5-1,once,TGCGCCAGCAGCCCAGGGACCGCGTGGACTGAAGCTTTCTTT,CASSPGTAWTEAFF
TRBD1,TRBJ2-2,TRBV2,-,TGTGCCAGCAGACAGGGGGCCGCCGGGGAGCTGTTTTTT,CASRQGAAGELFF
-,TRBJ1-2,TRBV7-9,-,TGTGCCAGCATTTCACCTTCAGGGGCCGCGGGCTATGGCTACACCTTC,CASISPSGAAGYGYTF
TRBD2,TRBJ2-7,TRBV18,-,TGTGCCAGCTCACCCCTGGGGCCGACTAGCGGGGGGGCCTTAGTGGTCTACGAGCAGTACTTC,CASSPLGPTSGGALVVYEQYF
-,TRBJ2-7,TRBV19,-,TGTGCCAGTAGTAAGATTGAGTCACCGGCCTACGAGCAGTACTTC,CASSKIESPAYEQYF
TRBD1,TRBJ1-5,TRBV9,-,TGTGCCAGCAGCGTGGGACAGGGGAATCAGCCCCAGCATTTT,CASSVGQGNQPQHF
TRBD2,TRBJ2-6,TRBV7-8,-,TGTGCCAGCAGCTTACGGGAGGGGGAAAGGGTCCTGACTTTC,CASSLREGERVLTF
-,TRBJ2-3,TRBV14,-,TGTGCCAGCAGCCCACTCCGACACGGCGCCACAGATACGCAGTATTTT,CASSPLRHGATDTQYF
-,TRBJ1-3,TRBV30,-,TGTGCCTGGAGTGTACGGGCGGGTTCTGGAAACACCATATATTTT,CAWSVRAGSGNTIYF